The 2 T cell receptor beta chains given below trace back to one sample, sequenced in a study of blood T cell repertoires in COVID-19. Sequenced by immunoSEQ multiplex PCR; TCRdb stores in-frame clones only, minus some. The sample has 200,000 to 250,000 clones, just under 90% seen once. The sequencing sample was made of PBMCs or T cells enriched from blood (not recorded which). The receptors were sampled from a man younger than 40 who had recovered from COVID-19.

In its sample, this clone was seen once. As DNA, the CDR3 is TGTGCCAGCAGCCACTTGGCAGACACCGGGGAGCTGTTTTTT. The encoded protein is CASSHLADTGELFF. The chain links TRBV3-1 (or the pseudogene TRBV3-2) to TRBJ2-2; D gene unclear. Trimming removed 3 bases from V and 3 bases from J, with 8 bases in between. Per germline, CDR1 LGHDT and CDR2 YNNKEL (reference sequence). The CDR3 consists of 14 residues.

The V gene is TRBV15, the J gene TRBJ2-7; 10 bases match TRBD2. Germline assignment: CDR1 LNHNV and CDR2 YYDKDF (reference sequence). This CDR3 comprises 13 residues. Trimming cost V 9 bases and J 9 bases; bases outside gene matches: 11. CDR3 loop: CATKEREGPGQYF. The CDR3 DNA follows: TGTGCCACAAAAGAGCGGGAGGGCCCCGGGCAGTACTTC.